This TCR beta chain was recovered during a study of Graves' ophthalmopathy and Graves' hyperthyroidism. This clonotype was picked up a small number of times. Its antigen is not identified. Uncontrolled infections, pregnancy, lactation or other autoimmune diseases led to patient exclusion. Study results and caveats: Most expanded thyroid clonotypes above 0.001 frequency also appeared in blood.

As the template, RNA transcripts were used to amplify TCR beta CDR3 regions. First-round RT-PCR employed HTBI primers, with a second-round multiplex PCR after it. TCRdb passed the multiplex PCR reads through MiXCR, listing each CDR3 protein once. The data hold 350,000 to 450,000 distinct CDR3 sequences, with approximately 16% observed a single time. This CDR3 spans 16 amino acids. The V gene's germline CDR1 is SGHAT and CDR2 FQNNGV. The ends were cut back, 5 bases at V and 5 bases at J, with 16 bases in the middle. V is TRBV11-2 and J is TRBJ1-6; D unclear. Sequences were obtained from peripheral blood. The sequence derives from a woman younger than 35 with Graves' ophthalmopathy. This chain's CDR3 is CASSLISGRNNSPLHF. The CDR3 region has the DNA TGTGCCAGCAGCCTTATTTCGGGCCGGAATAATTCACCCCTCCACTTT.